This T cell receptor beta chain was captured in a study of blood T cell repertoires in COVID-19. The germline V gene has CDR1 ENHRY and CDR2 SYGVKD. V lost 5 bases to trimming and J lost 5 bases; unmatched junction nucleotides: 9. The CDR3 runs to 15 residues. In the authors' workflow: How many nucleated cells were present was estimated from reference gene primer amplification. This table comes from immunoSEQ multiplex PCR, and its TCRdb copy is limited to in-frame clones, with some not included. Clone size and the V and J calls come from that table; the DNA yielded D and trimming. This sample has roughly 380,000 clones, with over 75% found just once. Cohort 3 donors counted as recovered after two negative PCRs, clearance, or resolved symptoms.

The chain joins TRBV10-3 to TRBJ1-1; 9 nucleotides match TRBD1. The TCR was taken from a man younger than 45 who had recovered from COVID-19. Sequences were obtained from PBMCs or T cells enriched from blood (not recorded which). The CDR3 DNA follows: TGTGCCATCAGTCTTGGACAGGGGACGAGTACTGAAGCTTTCTTT. Protein: CAISLGQGTSTEAFF.